Below, one TCR beta chain is given with its context. Method: immunoSEQ multiplex PCR; TCRdb's copy keeps in-frame clones and lacks some. The data contain about 39,000 clones, around 63% of them singletons. The data were obtained in a study of cytotoxic CD8 clonotypes in ibrutinib-treated CLL. The V segment lost 5 bases and the J segment 1 base; nucleotides outside the gene matches: 7. The CDR3 consists of 16 residues. Germline values: CDR1 SEHNR, CDR2 FQNEAQ (reference sequence). The sequencing used PBMCs, collected at disease progression, from a patient treated with ibrutinib. This chain links TRBV7-9 with TRBJ1-5, with 8 bases that match TRBD1. This clonotype was sampled from a human donor with chronic lymphocytic leukemia. The CDR3 region is CASSPDRERSNQPQHF. The DNA of the CDR3 is TGTGCCAGCAGCCCGGACAGGGAAAGAAGCAATCAGCCCCAGCATTTT.